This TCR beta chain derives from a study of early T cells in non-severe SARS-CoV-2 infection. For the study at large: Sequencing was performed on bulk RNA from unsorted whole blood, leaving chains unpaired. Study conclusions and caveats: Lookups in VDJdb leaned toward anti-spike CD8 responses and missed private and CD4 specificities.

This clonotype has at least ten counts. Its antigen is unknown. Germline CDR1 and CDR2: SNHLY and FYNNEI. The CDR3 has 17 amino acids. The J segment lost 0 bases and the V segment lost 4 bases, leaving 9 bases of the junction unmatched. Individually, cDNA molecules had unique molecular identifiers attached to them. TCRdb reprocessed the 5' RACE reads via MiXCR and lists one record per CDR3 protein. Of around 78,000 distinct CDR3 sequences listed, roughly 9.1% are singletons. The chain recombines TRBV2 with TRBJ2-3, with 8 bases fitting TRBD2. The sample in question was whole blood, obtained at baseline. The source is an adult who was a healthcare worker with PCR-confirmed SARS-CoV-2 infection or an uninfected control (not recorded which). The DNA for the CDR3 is TGTGCCAGCAGTGGGGATGTGTCTAGCGGGAGCACAGATACGCAGTATTTT. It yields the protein CASSGDVSSGSTDTQYF.